Below, 9 T cell receptor beta chains from the same sample are listed, as sequenced in a study of blood T cells in healthy people across ages (dated by TCRdb to between 2015 and 2017). Receptors were amplified or captured by 5' RACE. TCRdb shows the sequencer as Illumina HiSeq 2500. The second PCR ran for roughly 6 to 11 cycles and used a J-beta primer mix along with a sample-barcoded 5' primer. TCRdb itself trimmed the public reads at Q25 with fastp, ran MiXCR and retained productive beta chains. Each CDR3 protein gets just one entry, which takes the most common genes and DNA from the rows behind it. The sample includes under 1,100,000 distinct CDR3 sequences, with around 27% observed a single time. Together, the top ten hold around 0.7% of the sample. Another study also made use of these data, one on T cells of mothers and their children.

Sequencing input: blood. These receptors all come from a girl aged 2-10 years in good health.

In this sample, this clonotype turned up a few times. The chain employs TRBV6-2 or TRBV6-3 and TRBJ1-2, with D tentatively TRBD1 (5 bases). The length of the CDR3 is 15 residues. The germline V gene encodes CDR1 MNHEY and CDR2 SVGEGT. Trimming removed 2 bases from V and 5 bases from J, with 15 bases in between. Here the CDR3 reads CASSYPGRMRYGYTF. The CDR3 nucleotides are TGTGCCAGCAGTTACCCGGGACGGATGCGATATGGCTACACCTTC.

This chain connects TRBV3-1 to TRBJ2-5; D ambiguous. Per the germline V gene, CDR1 is LGHDT and CDR2 is YNNKEL (reference sequence). The V and J ends lost 0 bases and 5 bases respectively, with 10 bases between them. CDR3 length equals 14 residues. CDR3 sequence: CASSQDEWGETQYF. CDR3 bases: TGTGCCAGCAGCCAAGATGAGTGGGGTGAGACCCAGTACTTC.

This clonotype has a handful of counts. The chain combines TRBV27 with TRBJ1-2, with 7 bases identical to TRBD1. With V trimmed by 5 bases and J by 5 bases, 5 bases remained unmatched. Germline-derived CDR1 and CDR2 are MNHEY and SMNVEV (reference sequence). The CDR3 is made up of 13 amino acids. This CDR3 is CASSKGTAYGYTF. In DNA form, the CDR3 reads TGTGCCAGCAGTAAGGGGACAGCATATGGCTACACCTTC.

In this sample, this clonotype turned up a few times. The chain couples TRBV29-1 to TRBJ2-7, with D perhaps being TRBD1 or TRBD2 (5 bases each). Looked up from germline, CDR1 is SQVTM and CDR2 is ANQGSEA. The CDR3 runs 14 residues. V lost 3 bases and J 1 base, leaving 13 bases between the germline ends. The CDR3 nucleotides read TGCAGCGTTGACGGGGCGATTCGGTCCTACGAGCAGTACTTC. This gives the protein CSVDGAIRSYEQYF.

The chain carries TRBV4-3 and TRBJ1-4, with 10 positions matching TRBD1. This CDR3 contains 15 residues. With V trimmed by 3 bases and J by 6 bases, 4 bases remained unmatched. Germline assignment: CDR1 LGHNA and CDR2 YSLEER. CDR3 sequence (DNA): TGCGCCAGCAGCCAGCCGGGACAGGGGTATGAAAAACTGTTTTTT. Its protein product is CASSQPGQGYEKLFF.

The rearrangement joins TRBV29-1 to TRBJ1-3; D unclear. The germline CDR1 and CDR2 sequences are SQVTM and ANQGSEA. This CDR3 spans 14 amino acids. V dropped 6 bases and J dropped 0 bases, with 12 bases sitting between them. CDR3 sequence: CSVRMGNSGNTIYF. The CDR3 DNA reads TGCAGCGTCCGGATGGGAAACTCTGGAAACACCATATATTTT.

This clonotype was seen more than once but under ten times. V gene TRBV5-1 combines with J gene TRBJ2-5, with D uncertain. Germline CDR1 and CDR2: SGHRS and YFSETQ. The CDR3 loop spans 14 amino acids. Trimming shortened V by 1 base and J by 4 bases, and 11 bases separated the two germline ends. The chain's CDR3 is CASSLLSTRETQYF. The CDR3 DNA follows: TGCGCCAGCAGCTTGCTATCTACTCGAGAGACCCAGTACTTC.

This clonotype was recorded a few times. The chain has TRBV29-1 and TRBJ1-1; 12 bases match TRBD1. The germline gives CDR1 SQVTM, CDR2 ANQGSEA. Trimming removed 5 bases from V and 2 bases from J; junction bases left unmatched: 12. The CDR3 consists of 17 residues. This CDR3 reads CSVPPPGTGGGNTEAFF. CDR3 coding DNA: TGCAGCGTTCCCCCCCCCGGGACAGGGGGCGGTAACACTGAAGCTTTCTTT.

The V gene is TRBV18, the J gene TRBJ1-5; 7 bases are a match to TRBD1. With 1 base clipped from V and 5 bases from J, the junction kept 5 bases outside the gene matches. Germline V gene data show CDR1 as KGHSH and CDR2 as LQKENI. There are 15 residues in the CDR3. The CDR3: CASSPLQGKDQPQHF. The DNA for the CDR3 is TGTGCCAGCTCACCACTACAGGGGAAGGATCAGCCCCAGCATTTT.